This TCR beta chain was sequenced during a study of cytotoxic CD8 clonotypes in ibrutinib-treated CLL. As for the study in general: Within the patient group, eleven to twelve were relapsed/refractory and approximately 16 treatment-naive, and about 17 were IGHV unmutated. Investigators collected response samples after a median approximately twelve months of treatment, range 6 to 36.

Some clones are missing from TCRdb's copy, which holds only in-frame ones; the method was immunoSEQ multiplex PCR. This table holds hundreds of thousands of clones, 70% found once. Frozen-stored PBMCs produced about 2 micrograms of genomic DNA for TCR beta libraries. The V gene's germline CDR1 is LNHDA and CDR2 SQIVND (reference sequence). Trimming left V 2 bases short and J 4 bases short, with 20 bases between. The CDR3 is made up of 17 amino acids. This clone was counted only a few times. This receptor was obtained from a human donor with chronic lymphocytic leukemia. The specimen was PBMCs, collected after 12 months of ibrutinib treatment. The rearrangement links TRBV19 to TRBJ1-2; TRBD1 is a possible D gene (5 bases). Here the CDR3 DNA reads TGTGCCAGTAGTATAACAGGATCCCAAACTCTAGTCTATGGCTACACCTTC. It specifies CASSITGSQTLVYGYTF.